The present T cell receptor (beta chain) was sequenced within a study of blood T cell repertoires in COVID-19. As for the study in general: The study drew acute and convalescent COVID-19 samples from the United States, Italy and Spain. In each case, the material was cDNA or gDNA derived from T cells, B-cell-depleted T cells, or PBMCs.

Enrolment of Seattle patients took place during active infection, and they were followed longitudinally. How the authors handled the data: Amplification from reference gene primers served as the basis for estimated nucleated cell counts. Sequencing was performed with immunoSEQ multiplex PCR; in TCRdb, only in-frame clones are kept and a portion is missing. That table is the source of V, J and clone size, and D and trimming were worked out from the DNA. The sample records 200,000 to 300,000 clones, about 93% being singletons. This CDR3 has 17 residues. In germline, CDR1 is SGHRS, CDR2 YFSETQ. V shed 0 bases, J shed 1 base, and the junction held 4 bases outside the gene matches.

The chain links TRBV5-1 to TRBJ2-3; 11 bases align to TRBD2. The sample was peripheral blood. The sequence came from a man aged 25-40 years with COVID-19, enrolled during active disease. CDR3 amino acids: CASSLDSGGAGTDTQYF. The CDR3 DNA reads TGCGCCAGCAGCTTGGATAGCGGGGGGGCCGGCACAGATACGCAGTATTTT.